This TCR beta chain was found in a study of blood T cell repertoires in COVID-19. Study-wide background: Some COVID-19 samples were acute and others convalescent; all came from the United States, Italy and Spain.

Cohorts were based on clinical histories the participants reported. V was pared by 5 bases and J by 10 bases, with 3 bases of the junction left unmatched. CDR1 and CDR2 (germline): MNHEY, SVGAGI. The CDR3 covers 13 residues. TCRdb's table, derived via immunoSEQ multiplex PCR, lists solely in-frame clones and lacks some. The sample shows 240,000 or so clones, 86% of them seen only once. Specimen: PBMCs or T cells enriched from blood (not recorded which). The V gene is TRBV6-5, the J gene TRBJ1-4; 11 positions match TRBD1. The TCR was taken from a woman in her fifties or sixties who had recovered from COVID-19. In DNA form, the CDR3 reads TGTGCCAGCAGTACGGGGACAGGGGGAAAACTGTTTTTT. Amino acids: CASSTGTGGKLFF.